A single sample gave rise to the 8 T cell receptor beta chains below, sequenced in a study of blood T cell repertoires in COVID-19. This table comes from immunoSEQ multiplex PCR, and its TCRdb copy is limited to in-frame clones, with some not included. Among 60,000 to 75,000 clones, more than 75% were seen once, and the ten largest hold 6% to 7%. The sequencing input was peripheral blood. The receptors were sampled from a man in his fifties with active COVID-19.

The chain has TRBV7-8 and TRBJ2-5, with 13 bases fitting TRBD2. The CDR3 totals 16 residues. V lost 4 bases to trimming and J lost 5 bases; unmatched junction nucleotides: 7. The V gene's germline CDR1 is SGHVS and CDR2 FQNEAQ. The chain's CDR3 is CASSSRLAGGKETQYF. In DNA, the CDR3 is TGTGCCAGCAGCTCAAGACTAGCGGGAGGAAAGGAGACCCAGTACTTC.

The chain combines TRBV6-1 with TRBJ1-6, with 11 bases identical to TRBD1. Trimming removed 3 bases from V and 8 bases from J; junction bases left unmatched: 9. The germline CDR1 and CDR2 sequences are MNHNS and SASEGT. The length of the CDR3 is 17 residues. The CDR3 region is CASSDVYRTGGDSPLHF. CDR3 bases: TGTGCCAGCAGTGACGTCTATCGGACAGGGGGCGATTCACCCCTCCACTTT.

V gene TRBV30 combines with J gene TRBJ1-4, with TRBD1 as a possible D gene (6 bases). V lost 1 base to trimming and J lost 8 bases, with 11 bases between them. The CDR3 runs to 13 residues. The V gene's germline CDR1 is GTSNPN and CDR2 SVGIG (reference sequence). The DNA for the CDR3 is TGTGCCTGGAGTGACGGACAGATCGAAAAACTGTTTTTT. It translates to CAWSDGQIEKLFF. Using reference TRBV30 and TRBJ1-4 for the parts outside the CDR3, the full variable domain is SQTIHQWPATLVQPVGSPLSLECTVEGTSNPNLYWYRQAAGRGLQLLFYSVGIGQISSEVPQNLSASRPQDRQFILSSKKLLLSDSGFYLCAWSDGQIEKLFFGSGTQLSVL.

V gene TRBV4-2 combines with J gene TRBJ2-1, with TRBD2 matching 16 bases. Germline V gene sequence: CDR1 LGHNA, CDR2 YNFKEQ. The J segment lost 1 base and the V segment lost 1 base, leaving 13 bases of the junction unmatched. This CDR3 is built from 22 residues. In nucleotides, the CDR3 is TGTGCCAGCAGCCAAGCCCCGAAGGGACTAGCGGGAGGGCCAAGATCCTACAATGAGCAGTTCTTC. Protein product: CASSQAPKGLAGGPRSYNEQFF.

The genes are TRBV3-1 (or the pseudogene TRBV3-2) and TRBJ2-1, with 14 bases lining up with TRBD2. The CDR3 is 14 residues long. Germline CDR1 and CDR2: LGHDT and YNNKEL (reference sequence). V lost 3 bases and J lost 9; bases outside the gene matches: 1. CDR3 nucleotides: TGTGCCAGCAGCCAGACTAGCGGGGGGGGTGAGCAGTTCTTC. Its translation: CASSQTSGGGEQFF.

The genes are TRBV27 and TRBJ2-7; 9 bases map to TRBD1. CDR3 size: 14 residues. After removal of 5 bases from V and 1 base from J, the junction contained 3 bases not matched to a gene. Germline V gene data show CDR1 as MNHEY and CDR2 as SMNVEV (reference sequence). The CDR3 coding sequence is TGTGCCAGCAGTCAACAGGGGGCTTCCTACGAGCAGTACTTC. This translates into CASSQQGASYEQYF.

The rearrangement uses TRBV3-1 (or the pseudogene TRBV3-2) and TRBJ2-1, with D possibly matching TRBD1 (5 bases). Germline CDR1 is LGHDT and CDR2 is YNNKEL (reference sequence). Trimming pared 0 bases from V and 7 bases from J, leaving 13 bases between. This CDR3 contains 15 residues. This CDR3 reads CASSQEGHWYNEQFF. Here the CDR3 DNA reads TGTGCCAGCAGCCAAGAGGGGCATTGGTATAATGAGCAGTTCTTC.

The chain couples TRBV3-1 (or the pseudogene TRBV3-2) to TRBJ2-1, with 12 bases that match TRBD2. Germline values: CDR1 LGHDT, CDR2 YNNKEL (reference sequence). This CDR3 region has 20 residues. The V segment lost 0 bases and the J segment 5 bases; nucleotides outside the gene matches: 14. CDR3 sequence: CASSQDQETGRTSGNNEQFF. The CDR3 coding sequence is TGTGCCAGCAGCCAAGATCAAGAGACAGGGAGGACTAGCGGGAACAATGAGCAGTTCTTC.